This T cell receptor beta chain was documented in a study of technical replicates of blood from a few donors. There are 10 residues in the CDR3. V shed 1 base and J shed 14 bases, with 6 bases lying between them. Germline V gives CDR1 MNHNS, CDR2 SASEGT. Measured with immunoSEQ multiplex PCR; TCRdb has only the in-frame clones, and not every one. Altogether about 97,000 clones are present, roughly 94% being singletons, with the ten largest covering about 0.35%. This sequence was found in a human donor in good health. This chain links TRBV6-1 with TRBJ2-1; TRBD1 might be the D (6 bases). Sequencing was performed on T cells isolated from PBMCs. As DNA, the CDR3 is TGTGCCAGCAGTGAAGACAGGGAGTTCTTC. This translates into CASSEDREFF.